This T cell receptor beta chain was recovered during a study of shared clonotypes between healthy human individuals. The length of the CDR3 is 15 residues. Germline V gene data show CDR1 as SGHDN and CDR2 as FVKESK. Trimming cost V 8 bases and J 9 bases; bases outside gene matches: 15. The sample holds one count of this clone. Some 30,000 T cell genomes, or roughly 200 ng DNA, went into the sorted-subset replicate PCRs. How the authors handled the data: Filtering differed since immunoSEQ provided only junctions, with no quality scores. Some clones are missing from TCRdb's copy, which holds only in-frame ones; the method was immunoSEQ multiplex PCR. The V and J calls and clone size come from that table; D and trimming were worked out from the DNA. This sample has millions of clones; 93% occur once, and the top ten carry about 0.39%.

Source material: naive CD4+ T cells from PBMCs. Described subset: CD45RA+ positively selected. V and J are TRBV14 and TRBJ2-1, with 8 nucleotides matching TRBD2. The TCR sequence derives from a man aged 18 to 35 in good health. Some clones in this sample may be carry-over from other donors' samples. The CDR3: CASQPGTSWMGEQFF. CDR3 coding DNA: TGTGCCAGCCAACCCGGGACTAGTTGGATGGGTGAGCAGTTCTTC. Combining the CDR3 with reference TRBV14 and TRBJ2-1 gives the whole variable domain EAGVTQFPSHSVIEKGQTVTLRCDPISGHDNLYWYRRVMGKEIKFLLHFVKESKQDESGMPNNRFLAERTGGTYSTLKVQPAELEDSGVYFCASQPGTSWMGEQFFGPGTRLTVL.